These 18 T cell receptor beta chains came from one sample sequenced in a study of blood T cell repertoires in COVID-19. Some clones are missing from TCRdb's copy, which holds only in-frame ones; the method was immunoSEQ multiplex PCR. The table shows roughly 240,000 clones, with about 86% occurring only once. Sequences were obtained from peripheral blood. These receptors all come from a woman under 40 who had recovered from COVID-19.

V and J are TRBV27 and TRBJ2-7; D gene uncertain. This CDR3 spans 15 amino acids. Germline V CDR1 and CDR2: MNHEY, SMNVEV (reference sequence). Between the trimmed V and J ends, which lost 6 bases and 1 base, there was a span of 16 bases. The CDR3 loop is CASSLGPGRSYEQYF. CDR3 nucleotides: TGTGCCAGCAGCCTGGGCCCTGGCAGATCCTACGAGCAGTACTTC.

The chain employs TRBV11-2 and TRBJ1-6, with TRBD1 identical over 9 bases. The trim removed 3 bases at V and 7 bases at J, leaving 7 bases unmatched. The CDR3 covers 16 residues. Germline V gene sequence: CDR1 SGHAT, CDR2 FQNNGV. The CDR3, as DNA: TGTGCCAGCAGCTTCCTTGGGACAGGGATGAATTCACCCCTCCACTTT. Translating it yields CASSFLGTGMNSPLHF. The full variable domain, rest sourced from reference TRBV11-2 and TRBJ1-6, is EAGVAQSPRYKIIEKRQSVAFWCNPISGHATLYWYQQILGQGPKLLIQFQNNGVVDDSQLPKDRFSAERLKGVDSTLKIQPAKLEDSAVYLCASSFLGTGMNSPLHFGNGTRLTVT.

This chain's CDR3 is CASSPRLAGGSYEQYF. The DNA of the CDR3 is TGTGCCAGCTCACCCCGACTAGCGGGGGGTTCCTACGAGCAGTACTTC. The V gene is TRBV18, the J gene TRBJ2-7; 13 bases are shared with TRBD2. This CDR3 comprises 16 residues. V lost 3 bases, J lost 1 base, and 3 bases stayed unmatched. Looked up from germline, CDR1 is KGHSH and CDR2 is LQKENI. The full variable domain, its missing parts supplied by reference TRBV18 and TRBJ2-7, is NAGVMQNPRHLVRRRGQEARLRCSPMKGHSHVYWYRQLPEEGLKFMVYLQKENIIDESGMPKERFSAEFPKEGPSILRIQQVVRGDSAAYFCASSPRLAGGSYEQYFGPGTRLTVT.

The genes are TRBV5-5 and TRBJ2-5; possibly TRBD2 for D (5 bases). The CDR3 contains 13 residues. The V gene's germline CDR1 is SGHKS and CDR2 YYEKEE (reference sequence). Trimming cost V 0 bases and J 5 bases, with 8 bases left between them. CDR3 bases: TGTGCCAGCAGCTTGGTAACGGGGGAGACCCAGTACTTC. Protein sequence: CASSLVTGETQYF.

A single count supports this clone. J is TRBJ2-5 and V is TRBV12-1; the table's D call, TRBD2, has no DNA check behind it. TRBV12-1 is deemed a pseudogene. The length of the CDR3 is 15 residues. The CDR3 nucleotides are TGTGCCAGCAGCTTCCGCCAGCGGGGGGGGGAGACCCAGTACTTC. Protein sequence: CASSFRQRGGETQYF.

The chain joins TRBV11-2 to TRBJ1-2; TRBD1 aligns across 12 bases. Trimming took 7 bases from V and 4 from J; bases not matched to a gene: 10. This CDR3 has 16 residues. Germline values: CDR1 SGHAT, CDR2 FQNNGV. The CDR3 bases are TGTGCCAGCAACCAGGGACAGGGGGCGCGAGGCTATGGCTACACCTTC. It encodes CASNQGQGARGYGYTF.

The rearrangement links TRBV4-2 to TRBJ1-1; D unclear. CDR1 is LGHNA and CDR2 is YNFKEQ in the germline V gene. The CDR3 is 14 residues long. V dropped 4 bases and J dropped 4 bases, with 13 bases sitting between them. CDR3 region: CASSPQTPTTEAFF. In DNA form, the CDR3 reads TGTGCCAGCAGCCCACAGACACCCACCACTGAAGCTTTCTTT.

The rearrangement joins TRBV6-1 to TRBJ2-1; 7 positions match TRBD2. This CDR3 is built from 18 residues. Trimming at V came to 8 bases and at J to 8 bases, leaving 24 bases not matched to a gene. Germline assignment: CDR1 MNHNS and CDR2 SASEGT. The CDR3 spells CASRGKVTVGGLKDEQFF. The CDR3 DNA sequence: TGTGCCAGCCGTGGTAAGGTGACGGTCGGGGGGTTGAAGGATGAGCAGTTCTTC.

The genes are TRBV29-1 and TRBJ1-2; TRBD1 aligns across 7 bases. The CDR3 is made up of 13 amino acids. In germline, CDR1 is SQVTM, CDR2 ANQGSEA. V lost 3 bases, J lost 3 bases, and 4 bases stayed unmatched. This chain's CDR3 is CSVENRGDYGYTF. Here the CDR3 DNA reads TGCAGCGTTGAGAACAGGGGAGACTATGGCTACACCTTC.

The J gene is TRBJ1-3, the V gene TRBV6-2 or TRBV6-3; no reliable D call. CDR1 and CDR2 (germline): MNHEY, SVGEGT. The CDR3 extends over 14 amino acids. The V and J ends lost 3 bases and 3 bases respectively, with 9 bases between them. CDR3 bases: TGTGCCAGCAGTTATGGCGGAGATGGAAACACCATATATTTT. This translates into CASSYGGDGNTIYF.

The J gene is TRBJ2-7, the V gene TRBV6-5, with D possibly TRBD1 on 6 matching bases. V shed 6 bases and J shed 4 bases, with 19 bases lying between them. CDR3 size: 15 residues. CDR1 and CDR2 from the germline V gene are MNHEY and SVGAGI. The CDR3 protein is CASRPPTGILYEQYF. The CDR3 DNA reads as TGTGCCAGCAGGCCACCAACAGGGATCCTTTACGAGCAGTACTTC.

V usage is TRBV7-3 and J usage is TRBJ2-7, with D possibly matching TRBD2 (5 bases). Trimming shortened V by 1 base and J by 3 bases, and 7 bases separated the two germline ends. The CDR3 sequence is 13 residues long. Per germline, CDR1 SGHTA and CDR2 FQGTGA. CDR3 amino acids: CASSLMAGYEQYF. DNA of the CDR3: TGTGCCAGCAGCTTAATGGCGGGCTACGAGCAGTACTTC.

The J gene is TRBJ1-1, the V gene TRBV7-9; D possibly corresponds to TRBD1 (6 bases). With 5 bases removed from V and 5 bases from J, the gap between germline ends came to 21 bases. The CDR3 sequence is 16 residues long. Germline V gene sequence: CDR1 SEHNR, CDR2 FQNEAQ (reference sequence). This CDR3 is CASSDTGRGGGTEAFF. CDR3 DNA sequence: TGTGCCAGCAGCGACACAGGGAGGGGAGGGGGGACTGAAGCTTTCTTT.

The V gene is TRBV6-1, the J gene TRBJ1-6; unclear D gene. Germline CDR1 and CDR2: MNHNS and SASEGT. With 2 bases removed from V and 4 bases from J, the gap between germline ends came to 12 bases. CDR3 length equals 16 residues. In DNA form, the CDR3 reads TGTGCCAGCAGTGAAAGCACAGTTTCGTATAATTCACCCCTCCACTTT. Its protein is CASSESTVSYNSPLHF.

This clone was seen only once. The rearrangement uses TRBV5-1 and TRBJ2-2, with 7 bases aligning to TRBD1. The junction had 8 bases not matched to a gene; V was cut back by 4 bases and J by 5 bases. This CDR3 comprises 15 residues. Germline-derived CDR1 and CDR2 are SGHRS and YFSETQ. The CDR3 here is CASSKTGPYTGELFF. CDR3 coding DNA: TGCGCCAGCAGCAAGACAGGGCCCTATACCGGGGAGCTGTTTTTT.

The chain is built from TRBV7-3 and TRBJ2-2, with D tentatively TRBD2 (6 bases). The CDR3 consists of 14 residues. Per the germline V gene, CDR1 is SGHTA and CDR2 is FQGTGA. V lost 6 bases to trimming and J lost 4 bases, with 12 bases between them. The CDR3 reads CASSETRGTGELFF. CDR3 coding DNA: TGTGCCAGCAGTGAGACTAGAGGCACCGGGGAGCTGTTTTTT. Combining the CDR3 with reference TRBV7-3 and TRBJ2-2 gives the whole variable domain GAGVSQTPSNKVTEKGKYVELRCDPISGHTALYWYRQSLGQGPEFLIYFQGTGAADDSGLPNDRFFAVRPEGSVSTLKIQRTERGDSAVYLCASSETRGTGELFFGEGSRLTVL.

The V and J genes are TRBV11-2 and TRBJ2-5; D not resolved. Germline lookup yields CDR1 SGHAT and CDR2 FQNNGV. Trimming removed 1 base from V and 5 bases from J, with 11 bases in between. This CDR3 has 14 residues. Here the CDR3 reads CASSLVYGEETQYF. CDR3 sequence (DNA): TGTGCCAGCAGCTTAGTTTACGGTGAGGAGACCCAGTACTTC.

CDR3 DNA: TGTGCCAGCAGCTTAGTGCGGGGGGGTACAGATACGCAGTATTTT. Translated, it gives CASSLVRGGTDTQYF. The V gene is TRBV11-2, the J gene TRBJ2-3, with 9 nucleotides matching TRBD2. The germline gives CDR1 SGHAT, CDR2 FQNNGV. J was trimmed by 3 bases and V by 1 base; bases with no gene match: 2. The CDR3 runs 15 residues.